This T cell receptor beta chain was recorded in a study of blood T cell repertoires in COVID-19 (dated by TCRdb to the early 2020s). About the study as a whole: Samples covering the acute and convalescent phases of COVID-19 were provided by collaborators in the United States, Italy and Spain. The repertoires were made available in a free public database intended to serve as a resource for research on the immune response to SARS-CoV-2. Where HLA class I and class II types were available, the types were taken from metadata supplied by the sample provider, not from assay-based typing. The samples were drawn from two sources: the first 160 participants of the ongoing ImmuneRACE study, and 1,000 to 1,500 subjects contributed by 6 global collaborators. The prospective study material was composed of cDNA or gDNA derived from T cells, B-cell-depleted T cells, or PBMCs. Nearly every sample came with metadata listing a de-identified subject ID, COVID-19 status, age in years and sex. The dataset comprised deeply sampled blood TCRbeta repertoires from subjects exposed to, actively infected with, or recovered from COVID-19. The paper as a whole reports these results and caveats: The amount of clinical and demographic metadata varied by source and participant and was provided uncurated.

With regard to this clone: The antigen this receptor binds is unknown. The record has no base qualities; no much larger clone is one base away.

Taken from cysteine to phenylalanine, the CDR3 has 13 residues. CDR3 DNA is the only sequence kept; it has 39 bases, read in frame from the first base. For CDR1 and CDR2, the germline V gene lists SQVTM and ANQGSEA. Trimming takes 5 bases from V and 8 bases from J, and the germline ends sit 15 bases apart. One collaborating source in Seattle enrolled patients while the patients were actively infected and followed the patients over time throughout the course of disease. Collaborating institutions collected whole blood in K2EDTA tubes following their own protocols. Collaborator samples were shipped for TCRbeta analysis as frozen whole blood, isolated PBMCs, or DNA extracted from either sample type. TCRbeta CDR3 regions were amplified from genomic DNA by means of the immunoSEQ Assay, a bias-controlled multiplex PCR. The authors' pipeline ran thus. The number of nucleated cells in each sample was estimated from the amplification of reference gene primers within the assay. Sequence reads were collapsed and filtered to measure the absolute abundance of every unique TCRbeta CDR3 rearrangement. Productive Simpson clonality was computed per sample as the square root of Simpson's diversity index over productive rearrangements. TCRdb carries this immuneACCESS record with in-frame sequences only. Its versions omit some clonotypes, under half of them owing to an unresolved V gene in the studies checked, with the rest unexplained. That table furnishes V, J and clone size, whereas the DNA furnished D and trimming. The sample records 50,000 to 70,000 clones, 80% to 85% of which are singletons. The top ten constitute about 9.1% of the sample.

The chain employs TRBV29-1 and TRBJ1-4; the best D guess is TRBD1, with 5 bases matching. This TCR derives from a man aged 80 or over with COVID-19, enrolled during active disease. The material sequenced was peripheral blood. For the CDR3, the sequence is CSVPRAGLEKLFF. The bases are TGCAGCGTTCCCAGGGCAGGGTTAGAAAAACTGTTTTTT.